The 32 T cell receptor beta chains given below trace back to one sample, sequenced in a study of blood T cells in healthy people across ages. Combining a sample-barcoded 5' primer with a J-beta primer mix, a second PCR ran for roughly 7 to 11 cycles. TCRdb re-called the 5' RACE reads with MiXCR, one entry per CDR3 protein. The sample contains approximately 830,000 distinct CDR3 sequences, 60% to 80% of which appear only once. Sequences were obtained from blood. The receptor set was obtained from a young man in good health.

This clonotype was counted only a few times. The CDR3: CASSQGGGHLLTDTQYF. The DNA of the CDR3 is TGCGCCAGCAGCCAAGGGGGGGGACACCTCCTTACGGATACGCAGTATTTT. This chain uses TRBV4-3 with TRBJ2-3; a possible D gene is TRBD2 (7 bases). V lost 1 base to trimming and J lost 6 bases, with 20 bases between them. In germline, CDR1 is LGHNA, CDR2 YSLEER. This CDR3 comprises 17 residues.

This clonotype was seen a few times. The J gene is TRBJ2-6, the V gene TRBV4-3; a possible D gene is TRBD1 (5 bases). There are 16 residues in the CDR3. V dropped 4 bases and J dropped 0 bases, with 10 bases sitting between them. Germline assignment: CDR1 LGHNA and CDR2 YSLEER. CDR3 sequence: CASSLDSFSGANVLTF. The DNA of the CDR3 is TGCGCCAGCAGCCTCGACAGCTTCTCTGGGGCCAACGTCCTGACTTTC.

The chain joins TRBV5-6 to TRBJ2-1, with 9 bases fitting TRBD2. CDR1 SGHDT and CDR2 YYEEEE come from the germline V gene. V was clipped by 0 bases and J by 4 bases; unmatched bases: 8. CDR3 length: 17 amino acids. The CDR3 reads CASSLGLAGPDYNEQFF. The CDR3 DNA follows: TGTGCCAGCAGCTTGGGGCTAGCGGGGCCGGATTACAATGAGCAGTTCTTC.

This clonotype showed up just once. In DNA, the CDR3 is TGTGCCAGCAGCCCCTACGGAGGCGGCACTGAAGCTTTCTTT. Translated, it gives CASSPYGGGTEAFF. The V gene is TRBV9, the J gene TRBJ1-1, with D uncertain. From germline, CDR1 is SGDLS and CDR2 YYNGEE. Trimming took 4 bases from V and 4 from J, leaving 14 bases between them. The length of the CDR3 is 14 residues. The complete variable domain, with remaining parts taken from reference TRBV9 and TRBJ1-1, reads DSGVTQTPKHLITATGQRVTLRCSPRSGDLSVYWYQQSLDQGLQFLIQYYNGEERAKGNILERFSAQQFPDLHSELNLSSLELGDSALYFCASSPYGGGTEAFFGQGTRLTVV.

This clonotype has a handful of counts. The V and J genes are TRBV4-3 and TRBJ1-6; D remains ambiguous. Germline assignment: CDR1 LGHNA and CDR2 YSLEER. Trimming shortened V by 0 bases and J by 9 bases, and 12 bases separated the two germline ends. The CDR3 is 15 residues long. CDR3 protein: CASSQDGYQGSPLHF. The CDR3 bases are TGCGCCAGCAGCCAAGATGGCTACCAAGGTTCACCCCTCCACTTT.

This clonotype has only a few counts. This chain connects TRBV24-1 to TRBJ2-3, with D maybe TRBD1 (6 bases). The CDR3 is 15 amino acids. Per the germline V gene, CDR1 is KGHDR and CDR2 is SFDVKD. The V end lost 0 bases, the J end lost 7 bases, and 13 bases lay between the germline ends. The CDR3 loop is CATSDLTGSVNTQYF. CDR3 in DNA: TGTGCCACCAGTGATTTGACAGGGTCCGTTAATACGCAGTATTTT.

This clonotype has just a few counts. The chain employs TRBV7-3 and TRBJ2-1; 7 bases are a match to TRBD1. With 4 bases clipped from V and 7 bases from J, the junction kept 4 bases outside the gene matches. CDR1 and CDR2 from the germline V gene are SGHTA and FQGTGA. The CDR3 extends over 13 amino acids. The DNA for the CDR3 is TGTGCCAGCAGCTACACAGGGGAGAATGAGCAGTTCTTC. This gives the protein CASSYTGENEQFF.

This clonotype has only a few counts. The chain combines TRBV5-5 with TRBJ1-2, with D perhaps TRBD1 (5 bases). V was pared by 3 bases and J by 11 bases, with 17 bases between. Germline V gene lookup returns CDR1 SGHKS and CDR2 YYEKEE (reference sequence). There are 13 residues in the CDR3. CDR3 in DNA: TGTGCCAGCAGCTCTGACTCTCCTAGGGGATACACCTTC. Its protein product is CASSSDSPRGYTF.

This clonotype appeared a few times. CDR3 protein: CASSWVGSYNEQFF. As DNA, the CDR3 is TGTGCCAGCAGTTGGGTGGGCTCCTACAATGAGCAGTTCTTC. The gene calls are TRBV6-5 and TRBJ2-1; D call uncertain. The V end lost 4 bases, the J end lost 0 bases, and 7 bases lay between the germline ends. Germline CDR1 and CDR2: MNHEY and SVGAGI. The CDR3 runs to 14 residues.

The sample holds a few counts of this clonotype. The germline gene is not matched at one end of the junction; a read error may be the cause. The genes are TRBV5-1 and TRBJ2-7, with 9 positions matching TRBD2. The CDR3 contains 15 residues. Germline V gene data show CDR1 as SGHRS and CDR2 as YFSETQ. CDR3 region: CASSLGGTSSNEQYF. CDR3 DNA: TGCGCCAGCAGCTTGGGTGGGACTAGCTCCAACGAGCAGTACTTC. The full variable domain, in which reference TRBV5-1 and TRBJ2-7 provide the parts outside the CDR3, is KAGVTQTPRYLIKTRGQQVTLSCSPISGHRSVSWYQQTPGQGLQFLFEYFSETQRNKGNFPGRFSGRQFSNSRSEMNVSTLELGDSALYLCASSLGGTSSNEQYFGPGTRLTVT.

The V gene is TRBV20-1, the J gene TRBJ2-3; TRBD2 agrees at 10 bases. J lost 2 bases, V lost 8 bases, and 7 bases had no gene match. CDR1 and CDR2 from the germline V gene are DFQATT and SNEGSKA (reference sequence). CDR3 size: 14 residues. CDR3 nucleotide sequence: TGCAGTTTTAGCGGGGGGTTCTACACAGATACGCAGTATTTT. Its translation: CSFSGGFYTDTQYF.

The rearrangement uses TRBV20-1 and TRBJ2-5; 8 bases are a match to TRBD2. In germline, CDR1 is DFQATT, CDR2 SNEGSKA (reference sequence). This CDR3 contains 16 residues. V shed 0 bases and J 5 bases; nucleotides not matched to a gene: 11. The CDR3 protein is CSARDESSGLRETQYF. CDR3 DNA: TGCAGTGCTAGAGACGAGTCTAGCGGGCTGCGGGAGACCCAGTACTTC.

This clonotype was picked up a small number of times. This chain links TRBV12-3 or TRBV12-4 with TRBJ1-5, with D possibly being TRBD1 (5 bases). CDR3 size: 13 residues. V lost 6 bases, J lost 6 bases, and 12 bases lay in between. CDR3 sequence reads: CASSPTGGQPQHF. The DNA for the CDR3 is TGTGCCAGCAGCCCTACAGGCGGTCAGCCCCAGCATTTT.

V gene TRBV9 combines with J gene TRBJ2-1; possible D gene TRBD2, 5 bases. The tail of the sequence fits TRBJ2-7 better, so the J call may be wrong. The CDR3 sequence is 16 residues long. In germline, CDR1 is SGDLS, CDR2 YYNGEE. This CDR3 is CASSVVPLASYNEQYF. CDR3 sequence (DNA): TGTGCCAGCAGCGTAGTCCCGCTAGCCTCCTACAATGAGCAGTACTTC.

This clonotype was seen a single time. The chain has TRBV4-1 and TRBJ2-5; 10 nucleotides match TRBD2. The J call may be incorrect, as the DNA end agrees better with TRBJ2-4. CDR3 length: 16 residues. Germline lookup yields CDR1 MGHRA and CDR2 YSYEKL. The CDR3 bases are TGCGCCAGCAGCCAAGACCCTAGCGGGGGTTGGGACATTCAGTACTTC. Its protein is CASSQDPSGGWDIQYF.

The CDR3 is CASSETGTGLEQYF. CDR3 nucleotide sequence: TGTGCCAGCAGTGAAACCGGGACAGGGCTCGAGCAGTACTTC. This rearrangement joins TRBV6-1 to TRBJ2-7, with 9 bases lining up with TRBD1. The CDR3 sequence is 14 residues long. From germline, CDR1 is MNHNS and CDR2 SASEGT. Trimming at V came to 2 bases and at J to 6 bases, leaving 5 bases not matched to a gene.

At least ten counts were recorded for this clonotype. The chain is built from TRBV7-9 and TRBJ1-4, with 8 bases identical to TRBD1. This CDR3 region has 18 residues. The germline V gene has CDR1 SEHNR and CDR2 FQNEAQ (reference sequence). The V segment lost 4 bases and the J segment 4 bases; nucleotides outside the gene matches: 14. DNA of the CDR3: TGTGCCAGCAGCTGGCCCCGGGACAGGCGGAACTATAATGAAAAACTGTTTTTT. Translating it yields CASSWPRDRRNYNEKLFF.

This clonotype came up a few times. The V call is TRBV15, the J call TRBJ2-1, with TRBD2 matching 8 bases. Germline trimming cut 0 bases from V and 5 bases from J; bases unmatched to any gene: 6. The CDR3 is 16 residues long. The germline gives CDR1 LNHNV, CDR2 YYDKDF (reference sequence). CDR3 sequence reads: CATSRDKSGGNNEQFF. The CDR3 DNA reads as TGTGCCACCAGCAGAGATAAAAGCGGGGGAAACAATGAGCAGTTCTTC.

The rearrangement links TRBV7-2 to TRBJ2-1; 11 bases fit TRBD2. The end of the DNA aligns better with TRBJ2-7, so the J call may be wrong. This CDR3 is built from 17 residues. Germline CDR1 and CDR2: SGHTA and FQGNSA. The CDR3, as DNA: TGTGCCAGCAGCTTAAGTAGCGGGGGGGCCTCCTACAATGAGCAGTACTTC. Amino acids: CASSLSSGGASYNEQYF.

V and J are TRBV7-2 and TRBJ2-3; D perhaps matches TRBD1 (6 bases). Per the germline V gene, CDR1 is SGHTA and CDR2 is FQGNSA. The CDR3 runs to 13 residues. Trimming pared 5 bases from V and 3 bases from J, leaving 9 bases between. The CDR3 loop is CASSPGQTDTQYF. Here the CDR3 DNA reads TGTGCCAGCAGCCCCGGACAGACAGATACGCAGTATTTT.

The V gene is TRBV29-1, the J gene TRBJ2-3; D unclear. Trimming removed 4 bases at V and 1 base at J, with 15 bases between. CDR3 length: 15 residues. Germline CDR1 reads SQVTM; CDR2 reads ANQGSEA. DNA for the CDR3: TGCAGCGTTGCTCCCCGTGAGGCCGGCACAGATACGCAGTATTTT. Translation gives CSVAPREAGTDTQYF.

CDR3 protein: CASSALAEPPYEQYF. CDR3 sequence (DNA): TGCGCCAGCAGCGCCCTAGCTGAGCCCCCTTACGAGCAGTACTTC. This chain uses TRBV5-1 with TRBJ2-7, with D possibly TRBD2 on 5 matching bases. The V end was cut by 4 bases, the J end by 4 bases, with 18 bases between. This CDR3 has 15 amino acids. CDR1 SGHRS and CDR2 YFSETQ come from the germline V gene.

The CDR3, as DNA: TGCAGCGTTGCGACCAGCTATGGCTACACCTTC. Translated, it gives CSVATSYGYTF. The V and J genes are TRBV29-1 and TRBJ1-2; D gene uncertain. The germline gives CDR1 SQVTM, CDR2 ANQGSEA. This CDR3 spans 11 amino acids. The V and J ends lost 4 bases and 4 bases respectively, with 7 bases between them.

The chain links TRBV4-2 to TRBJ2-1, with TRBD2 identical over 14 bases. V gave up 4 bases and J gave up 8 bases; unmatched junction bases: 7. Per germline, CDR1 LGHNA and CDR2 YNFKEQ. The CDR3 sequence is 16 residues long. CDR3 in DNA: TGTGCCAGCAGCCTGACTAGCGGGGGGGCCGGGGATGAGCAGTTCTTC. It yields the protein CASSLTSGGAGDEQFF.

The CDR3 loop is CASSLASYSYNEQFF. The DNA for the CDR3 is TGTGCCAGCAGCTTGGCCTCCTACTCCTACAATGAGCAGTTCTTC. The rearrangement joins TRBV7-2 to TRBJ2-1; D is uncertain. Germline CDR1 SGHTA, CDR2 FQGNSA. The V gene lost 3 bases and the J gene lost 0 bases, with 9 bases spanning the gap. This CDR3 contains 15 residues.

This chain joins TRBV18 and TRBJ2-3; 12 bases match TRBD2. Germline loops: CDR1 KGHSH, CDR2 LQKENI. There are 16 residues in the CDR3. The trim removed 3 bases at V and 2 bases at J, leaving 3 bases unmatched. The CDR3 reads CASSPLAGGITDTQYF. CDR3 sequence (DNA): TGTGCCAGCTCACCCCTAGCGGGGGGGATCACAGATACGCAGTATTTT.

This chain joins TRBV20-1 and TRBJ1-2; D ambiguous. Deletions cut 0 bases from V and 4 bases from J, with 15 bases between. CDR3 length: 15 residues. Germline lookup yields CDR1 DFQATT and CDR2 SNEGSKA (reference sequence). The CDR3 loop is CSARDPQGRFYGYTF. In DNA form, the CDR3 reads TGCAGTGCTAGAGACCCCCAAGGGCGCTTCTATGGCTACACCTTC.

This clonotype has just a few counts. CDR3 region: CARLFPGQGFTDTQYF. The CDR3 DNA reads TGTGCCAGACTCTTTCCGGGACAGGGATTCACAGATACGCAGTATTTT. The rearrangement links TRBV21-1 to TRBJ2-3; the DNA was not used to check the table's D call, TRBD1. TRBV21-1 is a pseudogene locus. CDR3 length equals 16 residues.

At least ten counts were recorded for this clonotype. The rearrangement joins TRBV27 to TRBJ2-5; D unresolved. Trimming removed 8 bases from V and 4 bases from J, with 20 bases in between. The CDR3 is made up of 15 amino acids. Germline loops: CDR1 MNHEY, CDR2 SMNVEV (reference sequence). For the CDR3, the DNA is TGTGCCAGCTTGGACCCAGGACGGCCAAGAGAGACCCAGTACTTC. Protein sequence: CASLDPGRPRETQYF.

This clonotype was seen only a few times. This chain uses TRBV20-1 with TRBJ2-1; D is perhaps TRBD1 (5 bases). The CDR3 is 12 amino acids. Germline CDR1 reads DFQATT; CDR2 reads SNEGSKA (reference sequence). The V end lost 4 bases, the J end lost 7 bases, and 11 bases lay between the germline ends. CDR3 amino acids: CSAKQGVNEQFF. For the CDR3, the DNA is TGCAGTGCTAAGCAAGGGGTAAATGAGCAGTTCTTC.

Comments on this clonotype: This may arise from a read error, as a much more abundant clone is one base away. This sequence joins TRBV7-9 and TRBJ2-5; D perhaps matches TRBD1 (6 bases). The CDR3 spans 14 residues. CDR1 and CDR2 (germline): SEHNR, FQNEAQ (reference sequence). The CDR3 spells CANSFAGVGETQYF. CDR3 coding DNA: TGTGCCAACAGCTTCGCAGGGGTTGGGGAGACCCAGTACTTC.

The table lists this clonotype with a count of one. This chain joins TRBV28 and TRBJ2-7; TRBD1 matches 8 bases. After removal of 5 bases from V and 4 bases from J, the junction contained 7 bases not matched to a gene. CDR3 size: 14 residues. The germline V gene encodes CDR1 MDHEN and CDR2 SYDVKM. The chain's CDR3 is CASSSPNRGYEQYF. CDR3 DNA: TGTGCCAGCAGTAGTCCGAACAGGGGGTACGAGCAGTACTTC. Drawing the rest from reference TRBV28 and TRBJ2-7, the complete variable domain is DVKVTQSSRYLVKRTGEKVFLECVQDMDHENMFWYRQDPGLGLRLIYFSYDVKMKEKGDIPEGYSVSREKKERFSLILESASTNQTSMYLCASSSPNRGYEQYFGPGTRLTVT.